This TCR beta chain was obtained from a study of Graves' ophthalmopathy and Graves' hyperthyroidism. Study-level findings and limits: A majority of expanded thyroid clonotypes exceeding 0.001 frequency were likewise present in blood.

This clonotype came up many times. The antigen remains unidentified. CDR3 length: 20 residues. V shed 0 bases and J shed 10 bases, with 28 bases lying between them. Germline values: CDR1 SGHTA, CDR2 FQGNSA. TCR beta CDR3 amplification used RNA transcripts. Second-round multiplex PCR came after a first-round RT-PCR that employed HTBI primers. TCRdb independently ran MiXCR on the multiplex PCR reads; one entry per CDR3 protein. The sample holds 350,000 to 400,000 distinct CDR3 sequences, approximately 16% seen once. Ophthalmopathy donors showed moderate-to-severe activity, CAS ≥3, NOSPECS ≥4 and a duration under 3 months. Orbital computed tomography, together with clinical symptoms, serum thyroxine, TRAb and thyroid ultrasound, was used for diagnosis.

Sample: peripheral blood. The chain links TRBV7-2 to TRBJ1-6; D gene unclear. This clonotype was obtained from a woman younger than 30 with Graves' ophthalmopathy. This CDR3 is CASSLATNPGEVGVYSPLHF. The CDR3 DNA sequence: TGTGCCAGCAGCTTAGCGACGAACCCTGGGGAGGTCGGGGTTTACTCACCCCTCCACTTT.